The clone carrying this T cell receptor (beta chain) occurred many times. This entry is derived from a study of T cells after yellow fever vaccination. Study at large: Preparation of fractions with low cell numbers was performed using SMART-Seq v4 Ultra Low Input.

Synthesis of TCR cDNA relied on 5'RACE template switching, which attached a universal primer site and UMIs. A single record per CDR3 protein comes from TCRdb applying MiXCR to the 5' RACE reads. Of approximately 150,000 distinct CDR3 sequences in the sample, more than 6% are singletons; the top ten hold about 0.73%. V was cut by 1 base and J by 3 bases, with 10 bases left in between. The CDR3 has 15 residues. Per germline, CDR1 SGHTA and CDR2 FQGNSA. This specimen was CD4+ T cells sorted from PBMCs, taken 5 days after the yellow fever booster vaccination. This chain connects TRBV7-2 to TRBJ1-3; the D is unclear. This clonotype was sampled from a man younger than 45 who received the YFV17D yellow fever vaccine. CDR3 in amino acids: CASSLVASRGNTIYF. CDR3 DNA: TGTGCCAGCAGCTTAGTCGCCAGTCGTGGAAACACCATATATTTT.